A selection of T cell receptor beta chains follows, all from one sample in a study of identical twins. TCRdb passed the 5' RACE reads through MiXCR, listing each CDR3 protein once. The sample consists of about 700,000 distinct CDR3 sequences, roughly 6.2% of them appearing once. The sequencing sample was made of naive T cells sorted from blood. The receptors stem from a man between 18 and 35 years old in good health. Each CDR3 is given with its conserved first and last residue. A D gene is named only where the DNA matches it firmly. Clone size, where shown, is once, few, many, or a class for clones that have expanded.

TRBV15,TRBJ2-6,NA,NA,CATSRDRSGANVLTF,TGTGCCACCAGCAGAGATCGGTCCGGGGCCAACGTCCTGACTTTC
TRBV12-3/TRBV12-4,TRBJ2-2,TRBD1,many,CASSTTGAGELFF,TGTGCCAGCAGCACCACAGGGGCCGGGGAGCTGTTTTTT
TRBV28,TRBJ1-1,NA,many,CASSLFGGRNTEAFF,TGTGCCAGCAGTTTATTTGGCGGTCGGAACACTGAAGCTTTCTTT
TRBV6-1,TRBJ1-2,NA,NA,CASSEDQTGGGYTF,TGTGCCAGCAGTGAGGACCAAACAGGCGGGGGCTACACCTTC
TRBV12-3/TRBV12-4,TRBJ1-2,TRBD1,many,CASRGTGDKLNYGYTF,TGTGCCAGCAGGGGGACAGGAGACAAACTTAACTATGGCTACACCTTC
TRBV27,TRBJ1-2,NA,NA,CASSLQGQGYGYTF,TGTGCCAGCAGTTTGCAGGGGCAGGGTTACGGCTACACCTTC
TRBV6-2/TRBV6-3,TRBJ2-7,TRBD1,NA,CASTRTGATGTGLYEQYF,TGTGCCAGCACTCGAACGGGGGCGACCGGGACAGGGCTATACGAGCAGTACTTC
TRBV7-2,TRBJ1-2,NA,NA,CASSSSQGSGGYTF,TGTGCCAGCAGCTCCTCCCAGGGCTCGGGTGGCTACACCTTC
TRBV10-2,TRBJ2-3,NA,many,CASTRDTTDTQYF,TGCGCCAGCACGCGGGACACCACAGATACGCAGTATTTT
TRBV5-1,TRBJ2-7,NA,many,CASSGGRWSYEQYF,TGCGCCAGCAGCGGGGGACGGTGGTCCTACGAGCAGTACTTC
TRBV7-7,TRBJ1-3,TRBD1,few,CASSTGDLSSGNTIYF,TGTGCCAGCAGCACAGGGGACTTGAGCTCTGGAAACACCATATATTTT
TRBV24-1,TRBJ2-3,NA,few,CATSVRASEDTQYF,TGTGCCACCAGTGTACGGGCCTCCGAAGATACGCAGTATTTT
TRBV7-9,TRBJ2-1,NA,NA,CASSLRRLGSTEQFF,TGTGCCAGCAGCTTAAGGAGACTAGGGTCCACTGAGCAGTTCTTC
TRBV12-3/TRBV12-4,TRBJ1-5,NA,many,CASSLSGSSNQPQHF,TGTGCCAGCAGTTTATCAGGGTCTAGCAATCAGCCCCAGCATTTT
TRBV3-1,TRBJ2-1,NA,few,CASSQDSDLEVDNEQFF,TGTGCCAGCAGCCAAGATAGCGACCTCGAGGTAGACAATGAGCAGTTCTTC
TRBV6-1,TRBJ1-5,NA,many,CASSERPGDQPQHF,TGTGCCAGCAGTGAAAGGCCGGGGGATCAGCCCCAGCATTTT
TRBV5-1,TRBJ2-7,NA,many,CASSLDGAEQYF,TGCGCCAGCAGCTTGGATGGGGCGGAGCAGTACTTC
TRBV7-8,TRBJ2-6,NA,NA,CASSLEGSPGANVLTF,TGTGCCAGCAGCTTAGAGGGATCCCCTGGGGCCAACGTCCTGACTTTC